This paragraph reports one TCR beta chain. Its antigen is not identified. This specimen belongs to a study of persistence of HIV-infected CD4 T cells. The CDR3 contains 17 residues. This nonspecific control used anti-CD3/anti-CD28 bead stimulation of CD4+ T cells. Sorting selected CD4+ T cells upregulating both CD40 ligand and CD69. Stimulated PBMCs had first been depleted of CD8+ T cells. Sequencing used immunoSEQ version 4 in survey mode. The assay was immunoSEQ multiplex PCR, and TCRdb's table has in-frame clones only and misses some. The data hold under 50,000 clones, with about 90% observed a single time.

This chain uses TRBV1 with TRBJ2-1; TRBD2 is taken as the D call from the table, unchecked against the DNA. TRBV1 is designated a pseudogene. This sample comprised CD4+ T cells sorted from PBMCs after approximately 18-hour stimulation, obtained from a patient who received antiretroviral therapy. The TCR originated in an adult woman with HIV who was CMV-seropositive. CDR3 nucleotide sequence: TGCACCAGCAGTCAACTTTTGACTAGCGGGAGGAAAAATGAGCAGTTCTTC. This encodes CTSSQLLTSGRKNEQFF.